The following is a TCR beta chain sequence with its context. Its antigen is currently unknown. This record comes from a study of CD8+CD57+ T cells in acquired aplastic anemia. The use of genomic DNA as template underpinned the TCR beta VDJ and CDR3 profiling. TCRdb fed the reads into MiXCR, producing one record per CDR3 protein. Of just over 400,000 distinct CDR3 sequences in the sample, about two thirds are singletons; the top ten hold 4%. Study-wide results and limits: Fewer than 30 shared CD8+ CDR3s appeared highly expressed within patients' immunodominant clones.

This receptor was identified in a human donor in good health, serving as a control. Sequencing was done on a sample of sorted CD4+, CD8+, or CD8+CD57+ T cells (not recorded which) from PBMCs.

CDR3 amino acids: CASSLCSSSPLHF. DNA of the CDR3: TGTGCCAGCAGCTTGTGTAGTTCTTCACCCCTCCACTTT. The chain uses TRBV5-4 and TRBJ1-6, with no clear D. Germline assignment: CDR1 SGHNT and CDR2 YYREEE (reference sequence). Trimming left V 1 base short and J 9 bases short, with 8 bases between. This CDR3 spans 13 amino acids. Complete variable domain (other parts from reference TRBV5-4 and TRBJ1-6): ETGVTQSPTHLIKTRGQQVTLRCSSQSGHNTVSWYQQALGQGPQFIFQYYREEENGRGNFPPRFSGLQFPNYSSELNVNALELDDSALYLCASSLCSSSPLHFGNGTRLTVT.